This T cell receptor (beta chain) came from a study of blood T cell repertoires in COVID-19. The ends were cut back, 1 base at V and 3 bases at J, with 18 bases in the middle. Germline-derived CDR1 and CDR2 are SGHVS and FQNEAQ. The CDR3 spans 17 residues. The method was immunoSEQ multiplex PCR; TCRdb's version includes in-frame clones alone and lacks a portion of them. The table records tens of thousands of clones, roughly 80% of them present only once. V and J are TRBV7-8 and TRBJ1-1; no reliable D call. This clonotype was obtained from a man between 65 and 85 years old with COVID-19, enrolled during active disease. The sample consisted of peripheral blood. CDR3 coding DNA: TGTGCCAGCAGCTTAGTTCCTTCCAGGACGGGAGACACTGAAGCTTTCTTT. This translates into CASSLVPSRTGDTEAFF.